This T cell receptor beta chain was obtained from a study of beta chain features in type 1 diabetes. Sorting of CD4+ naive, central memory, regulatory and stem cell-like memory cells was performed via CD45RO/CCR7/CD25/CD127/CD95/CD27. This clone has only a few counts. V was cut by 6 bases and J by 6 bases, with 8 bases left in between. The CDR3 is made up of 12 amino acids. Germline values: CDR1 MNHEY, CDR2 SVGAGI. The authors reverse transcribed all of the isolated RNA, so sequencing captured expressed TCRB transcripts. Only in-frame clones appear in the TCRdb table, and some are missing; sequencing was by immunoSEQ multiplex PCR. The sample lists roughly 170,000 clones; roughly an eighth were seen once.

The sequenced sample was central memory CD4+ T cells from blood. The rearrangement links TRBV6-5 to TRBJ2-2, with D uncertain. This clonotype originated in a woman between 18 and 29 years old in good health. The CDR3 reads CASRVGAGELFF. CDR3 nucleotides: TGTGCCAGCAGGGTGGGCGCCGGGGAGCTGTTTTTT.